This T cell receptor beta chain was retrieved from a study of cytomegalovirus exposure and HLA in healthy donors. Study conclusions and caveats: Among immune exposure information, only CMV serostatus was available. In an earlier analysis, in under 700 donors, most V segments appeared productive either ~87% or ~30% of the time. Reports indicate that TCR beta sequences accurately predicted the HLA-A and HLA-B alleles of most subjects.

The donors gave bone marrow, and they were healthy. The sample holds a few counts of this clone. The antigen remains undetermined. The PCR had 60 Vbeta and 13 Jbeta primers. TCRdb keeps only in-frame clones here, not all; method: immunoSEQ multiplex PCR. The repertoire holds some 110,000 clones, with under 85% as singletons. Trimming shortened V by 7 bases and J by 3 bases, and 16 bases separated the two germline ends. Germline V gene lookup returns CDR1 SQVTM and CDR2 ANQGSEA. The CDR3 length is 13 residues. Sequencing was done on a sample of PBMCs. The sequence came from a young man in good health and CMV-seronegative. The genes are TRBV29-1 and TRBJ2-7; D may be TRBD2 (5 bases). The CDR3 is CSGELRFYYEQYF. DNA for the CDR3: TGCAGCGGGGAGCTCAGATTCTACTACGAGCAGTACTTC.